The 12 T cell receptor beta chains below come from one sample, sequenced in a study of memory CD4+ T cells and cytomegalovirus serostatus. Single viable CD3+CD4+CD8-CD45RO+ cells were sorted as the memory CD4+ T cells. Method: immunoSEQ multiplex PCR; TCRdb's copy keeps in-frame clones and lacks some. The data contain about 52,000 clones, 60% to 80% of them singletons. The sequenced sample consisted of memory CD4+ T cells from blood. These receptors all stem from an adult in good health and CMV-seronegative.

This clone came up a few times. The CDR3 reads CASSSADGTPLHF. In DNA, the CDR3 is TGTGCCAGCAGTTCCGCCGATGGGACACCCCTCCACTTT. V is TRBV6-6 and J is TRBJ1-6, with D unclear. The CDR3 extends over 13 amino acids. Germline V gene sequence: CDR1 MNHNY, CDR2 SVGAGI (reference sequence). V shed 4 bases and J shed 11 bases, with 12 bases lying between them.

The chain employs TRBV5-1 and TRBJ1-3; no firm D call. The CDR3 extends over 15 amino acids. Looked up from germline, CDR1 is SGHRS and CDR2 is YFSETQ. V shed 0 bases and J shed 0 bases, with 7 bases lying between them. CDR3 residues: CASSLGGNSGNTIYF. The CDR3 DNA sequence: TGCGCCAGCAGCTTGGGGGGAAACTCTGGAAACACCATATATTTT. Using reference TRBV5-1 and TRBJ1-3 for the parts outside the CDR3, the full variable domain is KAGVTQTPRYLIKTRGQQVTLSCSPISGHRSVSWYQQTPGQGLQFLFEYFSETQRNKGNFPGRFSGRQFSNSRSEMNVSTLELGDSALYLCASSLGGNSGNTIYFGEGSWLTVV.

CDR3 DNA: TGTGCCAGTAGGGGAGTTTTGGGGGGCACTGAAGCTTTCTTT. Translated, it gives CASRGVLGGTEAFF. The chain joins TRBV19 to TRBJ1-1; tentative D call: TRBD1 (5 bases). The V end was cut by 6 bases, the J end by 4 bases, with 15 bases between. CDR1 is LNHDA, CDR2 SQIVND, per germline (reference sequence). The CDR3 is 14 amino acids.

This clone has just one count. This chain links TRBV5-1 with TRBJ1-4; D remains ambiguous. The CDR3 runs to 15 residues. Trimming shortened V by 4 bases and J by 7 bases, and 17 bases separated the two germline ends. Germline V gene sequence: CDR1 SGHRS, CDR2 YFSETQ. The CDR3 nucleotides read TGCGCCAGCAGCATTGAGGGCGCTCGGTCTGAAAAACTGTTTTTT. Its protein is CASSIEGARSEKLFF.

This clone was seen a single time. CDR3 coding DNA: TGTGCCAGCAGCTCGTATCGACAGCATAATAATTCACCCCTCCACTTT. Residues: CASSSYRQHNNSPLHF. The J gene is TRBJ1-6, the V gene TRBV5-4; perhaps TRBD1 as D (5 bases). This CDR3 has 16 amino acids. The V end lost 3 bases, the J end lost 5 bases, and 15 bases lay between the germline ends. CDR1 SGHNT and CDR2 YYREEE come from the germline V gene (reference sequence).

The chain has TRBV5-1 and TRBJ2-3, with 12 bases lining up with TRBD1. The ends lost 4 bases at V and 4 bases at J; junction bases unmatched: 4. This CDR3 is 15 amino acids long. Germline V gene lookup returns CDR1 SGHRS and CDR2 YFSETQ. The CDR3 loop reads CASSAGQGASDTQYF. As DNA, the CDR3 is TGCGCCAGCAGCGCGGGACAGGGGGCCTCAGATACGCAGTATTTT.

V is TRBV18 and J is TRBJ1-5, with D possibly TRBD1 on 6 matching bases. Germline V gene sequence: CDR1 KGHSH, CDR2 LQKENI. The CDR3 has 16 amino acids. The germline V and J ends were trimmed by 4 bases and 0 bases, with 13 bases remaining between them. CDR3 coding DNA: TGTGCCAGCTCACGGGCTAGGACAGATAGCAATCAGCCCCAGCATTTT. Amino acids: CASSRARTDSNQPQHF.

The rearrangement uses TRBV7-9 and TRBJ2-1, with 9 bases fitting TRBD2. The CDR3 consists of 16 residues. Per germline, CDR1 SEHNR and CDR2 FQNEAQ (reference sequence). The J segment lost 6 bases and the V segment lost 2 bases, leaving 8 bases of the junction unmatched. Here the CDR3 reads CASSLYLAGTFNEQFF. The CDR3 bases are TGTGCCAGCAGCTTATATCTAGCGGGGACTTTCAATGAGCAGTTCTTC.

This sequence joins TRBV27 and TRBJ1-2; 10 bases fit TRBD1. The CDR3 is 16 residues long. CDR1 and CDR2 from the germline V gene are MNHEY and SMNVEV (reference sequence). Trimming took 0 bases from V and 4 from J; bases not matched to a gene: 5. CDR3 nucleotides: TGTGCCAGCAGTTTATCCCCCCGGACAGGGGGCTATGGCTACACCTTC. Amino acid sequence: CASSLSPRTGGYGYTF.

This clone has a handful of counts. The chain uses TRBV5-6 and TRBJ1-2; tentatively, D is TRBD1 (6 bases). Trimming removed 2 bases from V and 1 base from J, with 12 bases in between. The germline CDR1 and CDR2 sequences are SGHDT and YYEEEE. This CDR3 region has 15 residues. The CDR3 loop reads CASSFGTTFNYGYTF. The DNA of the CDR3 is TGTGCCAGCAGCTTCGGGACAACCTTTAACTATGGCTACACCTTC.

The CDR3 DNA sequence: TGTGCCAGCAGCTTGGATGGGTCTGGAGATACGCAGTATTTT. Protein product: CASSLDGSGDTQYF. J is TRBJ2-3 and V is TRBV7-2; D is ambiguous. This CDR3 has 14 residues. In germline, CDR1 is SGHTA, CDR2 FQGNSA. Between the trimmed V and J ends, which lost 3 bases and 5 bases, there was a span of 12 bases.

V usage is TRBV28 and J usage is TRBJ1-2; TRBD1 matches 11 bases. CDR1 MDHEN and CDR2 SYDVKM come from the germline V gene. V lost 6 bases and J lost 4; bases outside the gene matches: 4. This CDR3 has 14 amino acids. This CDR3 reads CASRRGQGAYGYTF. DNA of the CDR3: TGTGCCAGCAGACGAGGACAGGGGGCCTATGGCTACACCTTC.